This is a list of T cell receptor beta chains from one sample in a study of identical twins. TCRdb reprocessed the 5' RACE reads with MiXCR, giving one entry per CDR3 protein. The top ten clones hold about 7.1% of a sample with 250,000 to 300,000 distinct CDR3 sequences, 8.5% to 9.5% of them seen once. This sample also belongs to another study, concerning yellow fever vaccine responses in identical twins.

Input material: CD8+ T cells sorted from blood. The receptor set was obtained from a woman younger than 30 in good health. Both conserved end residues are part of each CDR3. The order of the fields is CDR3 length, V gene, J gene, CDR3 protein.

>13|TRBV7-6|TRBJ1-1
CASSLARTAEAFF
>20|TRBV7-9|TRBJ2-7
CASSFPRTGTGGARDYEQYF
>15|TRBV15|TRBJ1-1
CATSRDRAPNTEAFF
>13|TRBV7-9|TRBJ2-5
CASTPSGGETQYF
>20|TRBV23-1|TRBJ2-6
CASSQMGRGQGAAGANVLTF
>11|TRBV20-1|TRBJ2-1
CSARGDNEQFF
>12|TRBV20-1|TRBJ2-7
CSARSIGYEQYF
>16|TRBV29-1|TRBJ2-1
CSVEALTRQGNNEQFF
>18|TRBV2|TRBJ2-7
CASSKTGRFGGAPYEQYF
>14|TRBV7-9|TRBJ2-1
CASSLQGLVNEQFF
>16|TRBV9|TRBJ2-3
CASGHAIEGGPDTQYF
>18|TRBV12-5|TRBJ1-1
CASGLGGHAEGSNTEAFF
>14|TRBV5-6|TRBJ2-7
CASSYGTGIYEQYF
>19|TRBV3-1|TRBJ2-2
CASSPYAPEGIVNTGELFF
>14|TRBV29-1|TRBJ2-2
CSVYGQGPTGELFF
>14|TRBV20-1|TRBJ2-5
CSARATDKTETQYF
>13|TRBV28|TRBJ2-1
CASNGLWANEQFF
>15|TRBV7-2|TRBJ2-3
CASSLAWGSTDTQYF
>15|TRBV7-3|TRBJ2-6
CASSSDSFGASVLTF
>15|TRBV7-9|TRBJ2-3
CASSLLTSREDTQYF
>17|TRBV7-2|TRBJ2-1
CASSLLPHSRAGNEQFF
>17|TRBV11-2|TRBJ2-3
CASSLPGWGGPTDTQYF
>16|TRBV3-1|TRBJ2-7
CASSQTSGGTIYEQYF
>15|TRBV5-1|TRBJ2-7
CASSAPAEMAYEQYF
>15|TRBV5-6|TRBJ2-7
CASSVAGTGLYEQYF
>14|TRBV5-5|TRBJ2-3
CASSLGTGLDTQYF
>15|TRBV5-1|TRBJ2-3
CASSSSGGAADTQYF
>17|TRBV24-1|TRBJ2-3
CATSDLTEPGQYMTQYF
>14|TRBV12-3/TRBV12-4|TRBJ2-7
CASSSGTSGYEQYF
>17|TRBV3-1|TRBJ2-3
CASSQVRLAGGTDTQYF
>13|TRBV30|TRBJ1-4
CAWSKQVNEKLFF
>16|TRBV9|TRBJ2-2
CASSPGWKRDTGELFF
>15|TRBV5-5|TRBJ2-7
CASSLYVEASYEQYF
>18|TRBV4-2|TRBJ2-3
CASSQESITTVFTDTQYF
>17|TRBV6-6|TRBJ2-1
CASTQDRWEVVYNEQFF
>14|TRBV2|TRBJ2-5
CASSDGYNQETQYF
>14|TRBV20-1|TRBJ1-6
CSASGQADNSPLHF
>12|TRBV29-1|TRBJ2-1
CSVVLAGNEQFF
>15|TRBV5-6|TRBJ2-7
CASSPERQGDYEQYF
>14|TRBV27|TRBJ2-7
CASSPAGGPVEQYF
>13|TRBV28|TRBJ2-3
CASSSILTDTQYF
>17|TRBV9|TRBJ2-3
CASSDPKTGAGTDTQYF
>14|TRBV3-1|TRBJ2-1
CASSQGLALGEQFF
>14|TRBV28|TRBJ2-3
CASSFRGGQDTQYF
>12|TRBV29-1|TRBJ2-3
CSVQPDTDTQYF
>17|TRBV7-9|TRBJ2-7
CASSSTLSGPLSYEQYF